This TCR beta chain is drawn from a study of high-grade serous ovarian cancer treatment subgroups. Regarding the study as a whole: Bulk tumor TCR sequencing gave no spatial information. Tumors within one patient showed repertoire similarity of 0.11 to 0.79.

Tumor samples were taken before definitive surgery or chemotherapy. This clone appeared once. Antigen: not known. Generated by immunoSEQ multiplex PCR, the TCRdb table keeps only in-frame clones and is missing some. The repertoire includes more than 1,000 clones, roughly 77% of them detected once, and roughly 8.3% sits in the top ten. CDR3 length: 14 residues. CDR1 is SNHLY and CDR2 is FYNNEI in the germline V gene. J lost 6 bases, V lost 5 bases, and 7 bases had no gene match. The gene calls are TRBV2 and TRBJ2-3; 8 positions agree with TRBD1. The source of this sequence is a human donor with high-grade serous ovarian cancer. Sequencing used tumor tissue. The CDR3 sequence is CASSSGQGVDTQYF. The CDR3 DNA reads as TGTGCCAGCAGTTCCGGACAGGGTGTCGATACGCAGTATTTT.